This T cell receptor beta chain comes out of a study of a mutant IDH1 vaccine in newly diagnosed glioma. About the research overall: The study started vaccination 4-6 weeks after radiotherapy alone, or with temozolomide cycles. In the visit schedule, V12 fell in week 35, while V13 fell in week 47. Treated patients had a mean age of approximately 41 years and a sex split that was around 62% male and 37.5% female.

This CDR3 region has 13 residues. The germline V gene encodes CDR1 SQVTM and CDR2 ANQGSEA. The V and J ends lost 4 bases and 5 bases respectively, with 12 bases between them. This sample's time point: week 47, end of study. It was 300 ug of mutant IDH1 20-mer peptide that made up each vaccine dose, given with topical imiquimod. Patients were given eight vaccinations, scheduled in weeks 1, 3, 5, 7, 11, 15, 19 and 23. This clone has just one count. Antigen: not known. Generated by immunoSEQ multiplex PCR, the TCRdb table keeps only in-frame clones and is missing some. The sample shows 90,000 to 100,000 clones, 89% of them seen only once.

The rearrangement links TRBV29-1 to TRBJ1-5; perhaps TRBD1 as D (5 bases). This TCR was sampled from a woman in her forties or fifties with glioma. Source: PBMCs, taken from a glioma patient whose treatment included an IDH1 peptide vaccine. CDR3 region: CSVAGTADQPQHF. The CDR3, as DNA: TGCAGCGTTGCGGGGACGGCGGATCAGCCCCAGCATTTT. The entire variable domain, with the rest obtained from reference TRBV29-1 and TRBJ1-5, is as follows: SAVISQKPSRDICQRGTSLTIQCQVDSQVTMMFWYRQQPGQSLTLIATANQGSEATYESGFVIDKFPISRPNLTFSTLTVSNMSPEDSSIYLCSVAGTADQPQHFGDGTRLSIL.